The clone carrying this T cell receptor (beta chain) has a single count. This sample is drawn from a study of T cells in narcolepsy. The CDR3 runs 14 residues. CDR1 and CDR2 (germline): MNHEY, SVGAGI. Losses at the gene ends were 6 bases for V and 5 bases for J; bases not matched to a gene: 8. The protocol was immunoSEQ multiplex PCR, while the TCRdb copy is restricted to in-frame clones and leaves out a portion. The data show around 30,000 clones, with approximately 80% seen just once and roughly 2.5% held by the top ten. This rearrangement joins TRBV6-5 to TRBJ2-5; 8 bases align to TRBD1. The clonotype comes from a human donor in good health. Sample: memory (CD45RA-) CD4+ T cells from blood. CDR3 residues: CASRAGQGGETQYF. CDR3 nucleotide sequence: TGTGCCAGCAGAGCCGGACAGGGCGGGGAGACCCAGTACTTC.